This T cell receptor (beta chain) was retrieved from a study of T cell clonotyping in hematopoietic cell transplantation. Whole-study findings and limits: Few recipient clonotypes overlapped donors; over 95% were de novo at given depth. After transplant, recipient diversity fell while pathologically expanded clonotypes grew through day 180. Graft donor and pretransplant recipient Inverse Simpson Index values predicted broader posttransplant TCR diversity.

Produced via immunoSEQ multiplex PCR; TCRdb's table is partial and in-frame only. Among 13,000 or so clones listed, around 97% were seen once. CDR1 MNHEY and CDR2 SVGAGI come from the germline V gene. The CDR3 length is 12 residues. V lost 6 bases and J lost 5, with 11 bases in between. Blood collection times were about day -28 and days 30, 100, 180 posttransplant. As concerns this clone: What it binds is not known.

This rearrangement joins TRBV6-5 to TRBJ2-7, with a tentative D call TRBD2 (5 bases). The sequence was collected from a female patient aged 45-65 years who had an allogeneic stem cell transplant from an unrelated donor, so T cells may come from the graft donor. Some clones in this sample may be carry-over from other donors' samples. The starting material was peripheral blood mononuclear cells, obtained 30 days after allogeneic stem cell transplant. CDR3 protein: CASSQQRHEQYF. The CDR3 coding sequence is TGTGCCAGCAGCCAACAGCGGCACGAGCAGTACTTC.